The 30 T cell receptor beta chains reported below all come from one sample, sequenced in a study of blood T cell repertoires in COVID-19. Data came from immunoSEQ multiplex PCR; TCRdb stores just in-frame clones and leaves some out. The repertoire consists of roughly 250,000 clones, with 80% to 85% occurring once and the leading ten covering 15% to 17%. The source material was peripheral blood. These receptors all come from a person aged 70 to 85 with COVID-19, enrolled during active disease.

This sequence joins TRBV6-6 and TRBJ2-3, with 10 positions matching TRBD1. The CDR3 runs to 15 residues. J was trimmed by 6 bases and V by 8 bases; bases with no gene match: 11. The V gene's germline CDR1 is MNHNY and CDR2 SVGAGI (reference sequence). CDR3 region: CASGFGTGDADTQYF. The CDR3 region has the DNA TGTGCCAGCGGCTTCGGGACAGGGGACGCCGATACGCAGTATTTT.

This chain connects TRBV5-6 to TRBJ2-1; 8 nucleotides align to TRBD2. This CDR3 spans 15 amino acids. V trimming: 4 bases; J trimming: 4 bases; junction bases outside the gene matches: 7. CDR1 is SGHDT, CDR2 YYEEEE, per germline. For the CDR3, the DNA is TGTGCCAGCAGCCTATGGACTAGCCGATACAATGAGCAGTTCTTC. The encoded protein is CASSLWTSRYNEQFF.

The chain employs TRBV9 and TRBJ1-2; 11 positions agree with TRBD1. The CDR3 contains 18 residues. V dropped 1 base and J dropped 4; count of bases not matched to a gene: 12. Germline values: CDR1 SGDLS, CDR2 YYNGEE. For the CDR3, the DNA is TGTGCCAGCAGCGTACGGGCAGCAGGACAGGGGGCGGGCTATGGCTACACCTTC. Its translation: CASSVRAAGQGAGYGYTF. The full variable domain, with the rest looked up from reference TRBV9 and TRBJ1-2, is DSGVTQTPKHLITATGQRVTLRCSPRSGDLSVYWYQQSLDQGLQFLIQYYNGEERAKGNILERFSAQQFPDLHSELNLSSLELGDSALYFCASSVRAAGQGAGYGYTFGSGTRLTVV.

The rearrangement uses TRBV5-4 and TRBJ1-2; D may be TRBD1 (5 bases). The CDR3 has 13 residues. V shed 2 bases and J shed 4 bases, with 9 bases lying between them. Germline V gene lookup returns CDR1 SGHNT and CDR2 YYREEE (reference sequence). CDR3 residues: CASSLGVFYGYTF. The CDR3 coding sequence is TGTGCCAGCAGCTTAGGGGTCTTCTATGGCTACACCTTC.

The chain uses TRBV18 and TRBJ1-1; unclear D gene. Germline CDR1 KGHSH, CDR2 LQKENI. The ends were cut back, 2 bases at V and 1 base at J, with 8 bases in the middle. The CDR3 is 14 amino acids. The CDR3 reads CASSPEQQNTEAFF. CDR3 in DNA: TGTGCCAGCTCACCAGAACAACAGAACACTGAAGCTTTCTTT.

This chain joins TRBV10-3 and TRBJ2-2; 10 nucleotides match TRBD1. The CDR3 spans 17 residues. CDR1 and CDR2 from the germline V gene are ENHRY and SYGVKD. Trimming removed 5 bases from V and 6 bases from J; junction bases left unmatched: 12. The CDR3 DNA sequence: TGTGCCATCAGTTACGCCGACAGGGGGCGCTTTGCCGGGGAGCTGTTTTTT. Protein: CAISYADRGRFAGELFF.

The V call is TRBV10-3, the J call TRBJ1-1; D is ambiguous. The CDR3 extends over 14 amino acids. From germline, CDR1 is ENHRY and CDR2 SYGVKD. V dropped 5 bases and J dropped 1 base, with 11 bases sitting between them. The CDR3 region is CAISNGDPNTEAFF. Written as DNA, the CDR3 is TGTGCCATCAGTAACGGGGATCCGAACACTGAAGCTTTCTTT.

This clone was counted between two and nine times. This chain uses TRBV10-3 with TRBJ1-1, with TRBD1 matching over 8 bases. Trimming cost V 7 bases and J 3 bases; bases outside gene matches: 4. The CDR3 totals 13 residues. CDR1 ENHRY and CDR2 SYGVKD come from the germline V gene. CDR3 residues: CAITQGADTEAFF. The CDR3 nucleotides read TGTGCCATCACCCAGGGGGCGGACACTGAAGCTTTCTTT.

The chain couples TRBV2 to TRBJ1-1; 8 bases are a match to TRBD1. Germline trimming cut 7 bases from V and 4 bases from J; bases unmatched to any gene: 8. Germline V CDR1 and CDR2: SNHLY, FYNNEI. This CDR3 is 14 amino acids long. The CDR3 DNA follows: TGTGCCAGCAATCCTCGGACAGGGAGCACTGAAGCTTTCTTT. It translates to CASNPRTGSTEAFF.

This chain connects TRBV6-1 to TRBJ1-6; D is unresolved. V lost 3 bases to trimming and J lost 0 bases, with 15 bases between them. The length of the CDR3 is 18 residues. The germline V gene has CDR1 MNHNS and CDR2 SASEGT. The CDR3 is CASSDRLLGSSYNSPLHF. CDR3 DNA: TGTGCCAGCAGTGATAGGCTGTTGGGGAGCTCCTATAATTCACCCCTCCACTTT.

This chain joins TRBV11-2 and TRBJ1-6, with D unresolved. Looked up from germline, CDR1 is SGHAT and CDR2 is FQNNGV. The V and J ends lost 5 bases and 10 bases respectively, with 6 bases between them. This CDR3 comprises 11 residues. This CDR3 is CASSRRSPLHF. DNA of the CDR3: TGTGCCAGCAGCCGGAGGTCACCCCTCCACTTT.

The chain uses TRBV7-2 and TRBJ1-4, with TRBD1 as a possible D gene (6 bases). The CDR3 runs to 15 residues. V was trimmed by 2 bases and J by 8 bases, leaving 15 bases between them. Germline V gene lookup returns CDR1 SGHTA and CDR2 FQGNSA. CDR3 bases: TGTGCCAGCAGCTTAAACAGGGCGGTTAGGGAAAAACTGTTTTTT. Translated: CASSLNRAVREKLFF.

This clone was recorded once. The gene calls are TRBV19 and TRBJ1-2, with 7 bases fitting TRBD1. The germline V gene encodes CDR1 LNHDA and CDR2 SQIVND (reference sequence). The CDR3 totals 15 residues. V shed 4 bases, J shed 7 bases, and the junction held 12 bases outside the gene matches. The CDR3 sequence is CASSTPTRTGGGYTF. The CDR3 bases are TGTGCCAGTAGTACCCCAACCAGGACAGGCGGTGGCTACACCTTC.

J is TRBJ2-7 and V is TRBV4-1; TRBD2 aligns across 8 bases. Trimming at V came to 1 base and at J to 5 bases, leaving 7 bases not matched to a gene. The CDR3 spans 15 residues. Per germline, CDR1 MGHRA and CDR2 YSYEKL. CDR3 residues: CASSQVPGGPHEQYF. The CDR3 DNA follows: TGCGCCAGCAGCCAAGTGCCGGGAGGGCCCCACGAGCAGTACTTC.

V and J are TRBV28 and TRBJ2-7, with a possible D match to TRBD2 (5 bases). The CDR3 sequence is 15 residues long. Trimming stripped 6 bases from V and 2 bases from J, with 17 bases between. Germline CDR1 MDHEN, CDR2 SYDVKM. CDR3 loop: CASRASQRPTYEQYF. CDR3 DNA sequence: TGTGCCAGCAGGGCAAGCCAGCGGCCCACCTACGAGCAGTACTTC.

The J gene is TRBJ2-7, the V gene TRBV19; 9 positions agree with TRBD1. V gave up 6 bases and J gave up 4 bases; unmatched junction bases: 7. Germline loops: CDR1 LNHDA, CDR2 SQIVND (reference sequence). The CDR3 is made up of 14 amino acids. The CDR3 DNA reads TGTGCCAGTAGCTCCCGGGGACAGGGATACGAGCAGTACTTC. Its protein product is CASSSRGQGYEQYF.

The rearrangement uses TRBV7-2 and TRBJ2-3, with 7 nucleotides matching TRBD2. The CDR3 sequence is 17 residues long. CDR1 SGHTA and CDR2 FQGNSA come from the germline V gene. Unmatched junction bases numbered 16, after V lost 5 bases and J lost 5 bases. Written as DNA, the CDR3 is TGTGCCAGCAGCAGCTTATGGGAGGGAGGGTGGCAAGATACGCAGTATTTT. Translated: CASSSLWEGGWQDTQYF.

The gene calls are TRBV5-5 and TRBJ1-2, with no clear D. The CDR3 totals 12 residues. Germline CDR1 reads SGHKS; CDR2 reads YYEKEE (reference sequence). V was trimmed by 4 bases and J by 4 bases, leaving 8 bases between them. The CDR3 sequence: CASSPGIYGYTF. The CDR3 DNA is TGTGCCAGCAGCCCGGGGATCTATGGCTACACCTTC.

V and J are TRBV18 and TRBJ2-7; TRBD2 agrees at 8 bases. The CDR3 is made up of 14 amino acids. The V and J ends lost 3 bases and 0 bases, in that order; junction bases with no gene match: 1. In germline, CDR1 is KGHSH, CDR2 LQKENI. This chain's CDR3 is CASSPSGSSYEQYF. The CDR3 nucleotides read TGTGCCAGCTCACCCAGCGGGAGCTCCTACGAGCAGTACTTC.

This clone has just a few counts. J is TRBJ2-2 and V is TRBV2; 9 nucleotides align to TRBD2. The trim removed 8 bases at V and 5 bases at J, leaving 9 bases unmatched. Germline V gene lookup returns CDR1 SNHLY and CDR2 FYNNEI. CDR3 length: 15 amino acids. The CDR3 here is CASEGSGGPTGELFF. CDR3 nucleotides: TGTGCCAGCGAAGGTAGCGGGGGCCCTACCGGGGAGCTGTTTTTT.

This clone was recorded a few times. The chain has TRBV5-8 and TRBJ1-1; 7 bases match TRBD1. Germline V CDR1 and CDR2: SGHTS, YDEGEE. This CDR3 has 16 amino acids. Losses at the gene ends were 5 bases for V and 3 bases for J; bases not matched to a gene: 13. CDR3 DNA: TGTGCCAGCAGGCAGGGCCCGGACAGGTATTACACTGAAGCTTTCTTT. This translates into CASRQGPDRYYTEAFF.

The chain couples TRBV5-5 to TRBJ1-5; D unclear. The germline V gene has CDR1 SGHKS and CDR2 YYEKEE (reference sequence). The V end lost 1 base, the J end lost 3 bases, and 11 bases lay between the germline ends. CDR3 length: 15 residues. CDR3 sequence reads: CASSLHRGFNQPQHF. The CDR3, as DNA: TGTGCCAGCAGCTTGCACCGGGGTTTCAATCAGCCCCAGCATTTT.

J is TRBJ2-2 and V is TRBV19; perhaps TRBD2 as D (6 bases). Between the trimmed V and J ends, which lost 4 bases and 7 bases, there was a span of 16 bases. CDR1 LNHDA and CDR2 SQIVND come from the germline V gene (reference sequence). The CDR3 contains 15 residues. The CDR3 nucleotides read TGTGCCAGTAGTACACGGGACTCCTTGGGCGGGGAGCTGTTTTTT. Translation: CASSTRDSLGGELFF.

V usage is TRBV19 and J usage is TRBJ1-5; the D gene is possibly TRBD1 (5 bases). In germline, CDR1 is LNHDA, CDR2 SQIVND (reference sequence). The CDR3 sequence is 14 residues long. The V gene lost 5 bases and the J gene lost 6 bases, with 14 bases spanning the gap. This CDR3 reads CASSVLGLTQPQHF. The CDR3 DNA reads TGTGCCAGTAGTGTTTTGGGGCTTACTCAGCCCCAGCATTTT.

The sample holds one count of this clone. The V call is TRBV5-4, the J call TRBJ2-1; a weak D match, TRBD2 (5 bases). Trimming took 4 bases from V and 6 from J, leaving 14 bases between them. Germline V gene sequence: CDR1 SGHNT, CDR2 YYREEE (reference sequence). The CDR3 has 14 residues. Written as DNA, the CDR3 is TGTGCCAGCAGCCGGATGGCTAGCACCAATGAGCAGTTCTTC. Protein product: CASSRMASTNEQFF.

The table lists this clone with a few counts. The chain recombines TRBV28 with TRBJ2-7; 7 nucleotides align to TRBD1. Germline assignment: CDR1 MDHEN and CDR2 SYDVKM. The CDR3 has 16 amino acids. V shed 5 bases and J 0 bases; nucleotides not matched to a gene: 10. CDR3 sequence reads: CASSRGGQVGSYEQYF. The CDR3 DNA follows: TGTGCCAGCAGTCGAGGCGGACAGGTTGGCTCCTACGAGCAGTACTTC.

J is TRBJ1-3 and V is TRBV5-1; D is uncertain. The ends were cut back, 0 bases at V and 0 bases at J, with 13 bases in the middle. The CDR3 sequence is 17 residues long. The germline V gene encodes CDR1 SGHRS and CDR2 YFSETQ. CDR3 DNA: TGCGCCAGCAGCTTGGGGCGGAACCGTCTCTCTGGAAACACCATATATTTT. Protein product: CASSLGRNRLSGNTIYF.

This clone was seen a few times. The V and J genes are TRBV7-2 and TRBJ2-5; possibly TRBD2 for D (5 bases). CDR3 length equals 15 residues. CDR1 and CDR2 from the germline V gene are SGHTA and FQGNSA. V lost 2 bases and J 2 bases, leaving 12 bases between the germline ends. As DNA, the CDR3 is TGTGCCAGCAGCTTACTTCGGGATTATCAAGAGACCCAGTACTTC. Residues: CASSLLRDYQETQYF.

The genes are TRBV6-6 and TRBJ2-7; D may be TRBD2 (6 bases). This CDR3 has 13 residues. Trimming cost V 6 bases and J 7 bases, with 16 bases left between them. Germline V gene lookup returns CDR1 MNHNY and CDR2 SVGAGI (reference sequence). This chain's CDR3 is CASSQRVLGEQYF. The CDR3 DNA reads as TGTGCCAGCAGCCAGCGGGTCCTGGGAGAGCAGTACTTC.

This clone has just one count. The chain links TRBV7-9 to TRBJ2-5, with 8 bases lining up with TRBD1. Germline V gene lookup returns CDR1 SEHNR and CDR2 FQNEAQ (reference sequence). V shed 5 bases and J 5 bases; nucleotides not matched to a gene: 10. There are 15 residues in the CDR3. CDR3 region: CASSLRTGLEETQYF. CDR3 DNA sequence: TGTGCCAGCAGCCTAAGGACAGGGCTGGAGGAGACCCAGTACTTC.